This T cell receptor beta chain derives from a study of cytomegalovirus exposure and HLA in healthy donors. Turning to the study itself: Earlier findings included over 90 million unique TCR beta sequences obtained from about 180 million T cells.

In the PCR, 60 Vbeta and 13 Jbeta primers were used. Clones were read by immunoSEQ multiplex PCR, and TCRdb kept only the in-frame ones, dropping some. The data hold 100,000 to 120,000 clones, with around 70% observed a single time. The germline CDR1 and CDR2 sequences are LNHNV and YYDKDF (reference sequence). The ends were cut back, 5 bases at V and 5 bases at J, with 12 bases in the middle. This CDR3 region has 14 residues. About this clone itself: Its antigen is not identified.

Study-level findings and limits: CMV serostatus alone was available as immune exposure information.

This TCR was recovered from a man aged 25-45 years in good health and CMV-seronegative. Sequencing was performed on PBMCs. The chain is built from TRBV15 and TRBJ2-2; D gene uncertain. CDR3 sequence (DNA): TGTGCCACCAGCCGCCTTCTAGAGACCGGGGAGCTGTTTTTT. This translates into CATSRLLETGELFF.